Listed here are 26 T cell receptor beta chains from one sample, sequenced in a study of cytomegalovirus exposure and HLA in healthy donors. PCR was performed using 60 Vbeta and 13 Jbeta primers. Sequencing was performed with immunoSEQ multiplex PCR; in TCRdb, only in-frame clones are kept and a portion is missing. The table shows about 96,000 clones, with about 70% occurring only once. The sequenced sample was PBMCs. The receptor set was obtained from a woman in her 70s in good health and CMV-seropositive.

The chain recombines TRBV7-9 with TRBJ2-1; D may be TRBD1 (6 bases). There are 14 residues in the CDR3. Trimming shortened V by 5 bases and J by 3 bases, and 11 bases separated the two germline ends. Germline lookup yields CDR1 SEHNR and CDR2 FQNEAQ (reference sequence). The CDR3 loop is CASSPWTVYNEQFF. As DNA, the CDR3 is TGTGCCAGCAGCCCCTGGACAGTCTACAATGAGCAGTTCTTC.

This chain joins TRBV4-3 and TRBJ2-3; no clear D. The V gene's germline CDR1 is LGHNA and CDR2 YSLEER. Trimming shortened V by 0 bases and J by 0 bases, and 10 bases separated the two germline ends. This CDR3 has 16 amino acids. CDR3: CASSQDIGFSTDTQYF. CDR3 DNA: TGCGCCAGCAGCCAAGATATCGGTTTTAGCACAGATACGCAGTATTTT.

The chain has TRBV28 and TRBJ1-4; perhaps TRBD1 as D (6 bases). The CDR3 runs 16 residues. Germline assignment: CDR1 MDHEN and CDR2 SYDVKM. Between the trimmed V and J ends, which lost 6 bases and 0 bases, there was a span of 14 bases. The DNA for the CDR3 is TGTGCCAGCAGCAAGACAGGCTCTGCAACTAATGAAAAACTGTTTTTT. Translated: CASSKTGSATNEKLFF.

The rearrangement uses TRBV28 and TRBJ2-1, with 14 bases aligning to TRBD2. V gave up 5 bases and J gave up 6 bases; unmatched junction bases: 9. The CDR3 contains 17 residues. Germline V gene data show CDR1 as MDHEN and CDR2 as SYDVKM. The CDR3, as DNA: TGTGCCAGCAGTCGAGGGACTAGCGGGAGTATGGCCAATGAGCAGTTCTTC. The encoded protein is CASSRGTSGSMANEQFF. Filled out from reference TRBV28 and TRBJ2-1, the complete variable domain reads DVKVTQSSRYLVKRTGEKVFLECVQDMDHENMFWYRQDPGLGLRLIYFSYDVKMKEKGDIPEGYSVSREKKERFSLILESASTNQTSMYLCASSRGTSGSMANEQFFGPGTRLTVL.

This chain links TRBV7-6 with TRBJ2-1, with D perhaps matching TRBD1 (6 bases). The CDR3 runs to 15 residues. Per germline, CDR1 SGHVS and CDR2 FNYEAQ. Trimming shortened V by 2 bases and J by 4 bases, and 12 bases separated the two germline ends. The CDR3 nucleotides are TGTGCCAGCAGCTTATTGCAGGGGCAATACAATGAGCAGTTCTTC. It translates to CASSLLQGQYNEQFF.

The chain is built from TRBV28 and TRBJ2-3, with D possibly TRBD2 on 6 matching bases. V shed 3 bases and J shed 1 base, with 14 bases lying between them. The CDR3 has 16 amino acids. CDR1 and CDR2 (germline): MDHEN, SYDVKM. For the CDR3, the DNA is TGTGCCAGCAGTTTCCGGGGCGGGGTGGGCACAGATACGCAGTATTTT. It is translated as CASSFRGGVGTDTQYF.

This chain joins TRBV28 and TRBJ2-1; 10 nucleotides agree with TRBD2. With 6 bases clipped from V and 6 bases from J, the junction kept 8 bases outside the gene matches. The germline V gene encodes CDR1 MDHEN and CDR2 SYDVKM. The CDR3 totals 15 residues. The DNA of the CDR3 is TGTGCCAGCAGCAGCCCGGGACTAGCGCGCAATGAGCAGTTCTTC. It translates to CASSSPGLARNEQFF.

This clone appeared a few times. The gene calls are TRBV6-6 and TRBJ2-3; D perhaps matches TRBD2 (6 bases). Germline V gene data show CDR1 as MNHNY and CDR2 as SVGAGI (reference sequence). Trimming removed 2 bases at V and 2 bases at J, with 11 bases between. There are 15 residues in the CDR3. The CDR3 loop reads CASSYGTSLTDTQYF. The CDR3 DNA follows: TGTGCCAGCAGTTACGGGACTTCTCTCACAGATACGCAGTATTTT.

This chain connects TRBV5-8 to TRBJ2-7; D might be TRBD1 (6 bases). V was trimmed by 3 bases and J by 5 bases, leaving 15 bases between them. Germline values: CDR1 SGHTS, CDR2 YDEGEE. CDR3 length equals 14 residues. The CDR3 DNA is TGTGCCAGCAGCTCCTTCACAGGGTACCACGAGCAGTACTTC. Encoded protein: CASSSFTGYHEQYF.

CDR3 sequence: CASSPRGQLDGYTF. CDR3 nucleotides: TGTGCCAGCTCACCAAGGGGACAGTTGGATGGCTACACCTTC. The rearrangement links TRBV18 to TRBJ1-2; 7 nucleotides align to TRBD1. The J segment lost 6 bases and the V segment lost 2 bases, leaving 6 bases of the junction unmatched. Germline V CDR1 and CDR2: KGHSH, LQKENI. This CDR3 region has 14 residues.

The chain links TRBV11-2 to TRBJ2-1; 9 bases are a match to TRBD1. Germline V gene sequence: CDR1 SGHAT, CDR2 FQNNGV. CDR3 length equals 15 residues. V lost 1 base to trimming and J lost 2 bases; unmatched junction nucleotides: 0. CDR3 bases: TGTGCCAGCAGCTTAGGGACAGGGGCCTACAATGAGCAGTTCTTC. As protein: CASSLGTGAYNEQFF.

This clone was detected only a few times. The rearrangement uses TRBV5-6 and TRBJ2-2; 7 bases line up with TRBD1. The V gene's germline CDR1 is SGHDT and CDR2 YYEEEE. The CDR3 sequence is 16 residues long. Trimming cost V 5 bases and J 1 base; bases outside gene matches: 8. CDR3 nucleotides: TGTGCCAGCAGGCGGAAAGGGGGCCTGAACACCGGGGAGCTGTTTTTT. Translation gives CASRRKGGLNTGELFF.

This chain joins TRBV27 and TRBJ2-7, with D tentatively TRBD1 (6 bases). The CDR3 is made up of 13 amino acids. V was clipped by 6 bases and J by 0 bases, with 9 bases between them. Germline V gives CDR1 MNHEY, CDR2 SMNVEV (reference sequence). CDR3 bases: TGTGCCAGCAGCCGGACAGCCTCCTACGAGCAGTACTTC. Translated, it gives CASSRTASYEQYF.

This clone was seen only once. The J gene is TRBJ2-1, the V gene TRBV14; 13 bases match TRBD2. The CDR3 has 20 residues. Germline assignment: CDR1 SGHDN and CDR2 FVKESK. V was pared by 3 bases and J by 4 bases, with 15 bases of the junction left unmatched. Written as DNA, the CDR3 is TGTGCCAGCAGCCAGCTTCCGGGACTAGCGGGATCCAGATCGTACAATGAGCAGTTCTTC. Residues: CASSQLPGLAGSRSYNEQFF.

This chain joins TRBV5-1 and TRBJ2-3; TRBD1 matches 7 bases. This CDR3 has 18 residues. Per the germline V gene, CDR1 is SGHRS and CDR2 is YFSETQ. The junction had 14 bases not matched to a gene; V was cut back by 4 bases and J by 0 bases. The CDR3 sequence: CASSPREGATRSTDTQYF. CDR3 coding DNA: TGCGCCAGCAGCCCACGAGAGGGGGCCACGCGGAGCACAGATACGCAGTATTTT. Combining the CDR3 with reference TRBV5-1 and TRBJ2-3 gives the whole variable domain KAGVTQTPRYLIKTRGQQVTLSCSPISGHRSVSWYQQTPGQGLQFLFEYFSETQRNKGNFPGRFSGRQFSNSRSEMNVSTLELGDSALYLCASSPREGATRSTDTQYFGPGTRLTVL.

This chain uses TRBV27 with TRBJ2-6, with 10 bases matching TRBD1. V lost 1 base and J lost 1; bases outside the gene matches: 4. Germline V gene sequence: CDR1 MNHEY, CDR2 SMNVEV (reference sequence). This CDR3 spans 18 amino acids. The CDR3 loop reads CASSLWGQGSSGANVLTF. In DNA, the CDR3 is TGTGCCAGCAGTTTATGGGGACAGGGGTCGTCTGGGGCCAACGTCCTGACTTTC.

This chain links TRBV2 with TRBJ2-3, with 14 bases matching TRBD2. The germline V gene encodes CDR1 SNHLY and CDR2 FYNNEI. The CDR3 is 17 amino acids. With V trimmed by 4 bases and J by 2 bases, 5 bases remained unmatched. The CDR3 DNA sequence: TGTGCCAGCAGTGGACTAGCGGGAGGGCCCCCCACAGATACGCAGTATTTT. Translation gives CASSGLAGGPPTDTQYF.

The genes are TRBV25-1 and TRBJ1-2, with D tentatively TRBD1 (6 bases). This CDR3 is built from 15 residues. Germline-derived CDR1 and CDR2 are MGHDK and SYGVNS. Trimming shortened V by 8 bases and J by 0 bases, and 16 bases separated the two germline ends. CDR3 amino acids: CASSPGTTTNYGYTF. The CDR3 bases are TGTGCCAGCTCACCAGGGACAACTACTAACTATGGCTACACCTTC.

V gene TRBV2 combines with J gene TRBJ2-5; D gene unclear. V was trimmed by 4 bases and J by 4 bases, leaving 4 bases between them. Germline V gives CDR1 SNHLY, CDR2 FYNNEI. There are 11 residues in the CDR3. In nucleotides, the CDR3 is TGTGCCAGCAGTGGGAGAGAGACCCAGTACTTC. Translation gives CASSGRETQYF.

V is TRBV9 and J is TRBJ2-2, with TRBD2 identical over 13 bases. The V gene end was trimmed by 1 base and the J gene end by 7 bases; junction bases not matched to a gene: 4. The germline V gene encodes CDR1 SGDLS and CDR2 YYNGEE. This CDR3 region has 16 residues. CDR3 sequence (DNA): TGTGCCAGCAGCGTAACTAGCGGGGGGGCTGACGGGGAGCTGTTTTTT. Protein sequence: CASSVTSGGADGELFF.

J is TRBJ2-4 and V is TRBV27; tentative D call: TRBD1 (6 bases). V was pared by 8 bases and J by 0 bases, with 23 bases between. The CDR3 has 18 amino acids. Germline V CDR1 and CDR2: MNHEY, SMNVEV (reference sequence). This chain's CDR3 is CASARDIGRSLAKNIQYF. CDR3 nucleotide sequence: TGTGCCAGCGCTCGGGACATCGGACGATCCCTAGCCAAAAACATTCAGTACTTC.

The chain has TRBV27 and TRBJ2-1; D is perhaps TRBD2 (6 bases). The CDR3 extends over 16 amino acids. Germline V gives CDR1 MNHEY, CDR2 SMNVEV (reference sequence). Trimming cost V 4 bases and J 8 bases, with 21 bases left between them. The CDR3 sequence: CASSSLVGGYFDEQFF. In nucleotides, the CDR3 is TGTGCCAGCAGTTCCCTCGTCGGGGGATACTTCGATGAGCAGTTCTTC.

The chain is built from TRBV9 and TRBJ2-1; 10 bases agree with TRBD2. The CDR3 consists of 15 residues. The germline gives CDR1 SGDLS, CDR2 YYNGEE. V trimming: 6 bases; J trimming: 6 bases; junction bases outside the gene matches: 9. In DNA, the CDR3 is TGTGCCAGCACTCAACTAGCGGGAAAGGGCAATGAGCAGTTCTTC. Its translation: CASTQLAGKGNEQFF.

V and J are TRBV14 and TRBJ2-1, with TRBD2 matching 9 bases. With 3 bases clipped from V and 7 bases from J, the junction kept 10 bases outside the gene matches. The CDR3 spans 16 residues. Germline values: CDR1 SGHDN, CDR2 FVKESK. Here the CDR3 DNA reads TGTGCCAGCAGCCACGACCTAGCGGGGAGAGGGAATGAGCAGTTCTTC. Translating gives CASSHDLAGRGNEQFF.

This clone came up a few times. The genes are TRBV28 and TRBJ2-5; the match to TRBD2 covers 8 bases. V shed 4 bases, J shed 4 bases, and the junction held 11 bases outside the gene matches. Germline V gene sequence: CDR1 MDHEN, CDR2 SYDVKM. This CDR3 is 16 amino acids long. This CDR3 reads CASSSSRTSSIETQYF. In nucleotides, the CDR3 is TGTGCCAGCAGTTCCTCCAGGACTAGCTCGATAGAGACCCAGTACTTC.

The V gene is TRBV5-1, the J gene TRBJ2-2, with 8 bases aligning to TRBD1. Germline V gene lookup returns CDR1 SGHRS and CDR2 YFSETQ. Germline trimming cut 4 bases from V and 0 bases from J; bases unmatched to any gene: 5. CDR3 size: 16 residues. The CDR3 DNA reads TGCGCCAGCAGCCCCCCGGGACAGGCGAACACCGGGGAGCTGTTTTTT. Translating it yields CASSPPGQANTGELFF.